The 8 T cell receptor beta chains listed next were all sequenced from one sample in a study of beta chain features in type 1 diabetes. Study findings and constraints: Within each of all four CD4+ subsets, Type 1 diabetes patients had TCRB CDR3s that were moderately but significantly shorter.

Of the isolated RNA, all was reverse transcribed, and so the sequenced material was expressed TCRB transcripts. Sequenced by immunoSEQ multiplex PCR; TCRdb stores in-frame clones only, minus some. The table has 100,000 to 150,000 clones, 17% seen once. No cognate antigen is known for these TCRs. The sample consisted of central memory CD4+ T cells from blood. These receptors were obtained from a man younger than 35 with type 1 diabetes.

The chain is built from TRBV7-9 and TRBJ1-1; unclear D gene. The CDR3 is 14 residues long. CDR1 is SEHNR, CDR2 FQNEAQ, per germline (reference sequence). V dropped 5 bases and J dropped 1 base, with 11 bases sitting between them. The CDR3, as DNA: TGTGCCAGCAGCCCCTTAGGTGGGAACACTGAAGCTTTCTTT. Translated, it gives CASSPLGGNTEAFF.

The V gene is TRBV27, the J gene TRBJ2-1, with D perhaps matching TRBD1 or TRBD2 (6 bases each). Trimming left V 0 bases short and J 8 bases short, with 8 bases between. The CDR3 runs to 13 residues. CDR1 and CDR2 from the germline V gene are MNHEY and SMNVEV (reference sequence). CDR3 amino acids: CASSLSGGYEQFF. In nucleotides, the CDR3 is TGTGCCAGCAGTTTATCAGGGGGGTATGAGCAGTTCTTC.

This clone was seen more than once but under ten times. The chain is built from TRBV11-3 and TRBJ2-1, with a possible D match to TRBD1 (5 bases). Germline CDR1 SGHNT, CDR2 YENEEA. The CDR3 is made up of 18 amino acids. Trimming took off 0 bases at V and 0 bases at J, with 15 bases between the two ends. CDR3: CASSLDQAGSSSYNEQFF. CDR3 sequence (DNA): TGTGCCAGCAGCTTAGATCAGGCAGGGTCGAGCTCCTACAATGAGCAGTTCTTC.

This clone was detected ten times or more. This chain links TRBV7-2 with TRBJ2-7; TRBD2 is a possible D gene (5 bases). V gave up 1 base and J gave up 4 bases, with 14 bases separating them. The V gene's germline CDR1 is SGHTA and CDR2 FQGNSA. The CDR3 spans 15 residues. Here the CDR3 DNA reads TGTGCCAGCAGCTTAGTAGTCCTAGCAGATTACGAGCAGTACTTC. This translates into CASSLVVLADYEQYF.

This chain uses TRBV7-9 with TRBJ1-1, with D perhaps matching TRBD1 (6 bases). Trimming shortened V by 5 bases and J by 1 base, and 17 bases separated the two germline ends. The CDR3 is 16 amino acids. The germline V gene encodes CDR1 SEHNR and CDR2 FQNEAQ (reference sequence). For the CDR3, the DNA is TGTGCCAGCAGCCATCGCCAGGGGCAGAGGAACACTGAAGCTTTCTTT. Translating gives CASSHRQGQRNTEAFF.

This clone appeared a few times. This chain links TRBV5-1 with TRBJ2-1, with TRBD2 identical over 10 bases. With V trimmed by 5 bases and J by 2 bases, 1 base remained unmatched. This CDR3 is 14 amino acids long. CDR1 SGHRS and CDR2 YFSETQ come from the germline V gene. This chain's CDR3 is CASSSGGTYNEQFF. For the CDR3, the DNA is TGCGCCAGCAGTAGCGGGGGGACCTACAATGAGCAGTTCTTC.

The J gene is TRBJ2-7, the V gene TRBV9; TRBD1 agrees at 8 bases. CDR1 and CDR2 from the germline V gene are SGDLS and YYNGEE. CDR3 length: 15 residues. With V trimmed by 1 base and J by 6 bases, 9 bases remained unmatched. The CDR3 loop is CASSVTLGQGVEQYF. DNA for the CDR3: TGTGCCAGCAGCGTAACTCTAGGACAGGGTGTCGAGCAGTACTTC. Full variable domain (missing parts from reference TRBV9 and TRBJ2-7): DSGVTQTPKHLITATGQRVTLRCSPRSGDLSVYWYQQSLDQGLQFLIQYYNGEERAKGNILERFSAQQFPDLHSELNLSSLELGDSALYFCASSVTLGQGVEQYFGPGTRLTVT.

This sequence joins TRBV14 and TRBJ2-3; TRBD2 agrees at 10 bases. CDR3 length: 16 residues. CDR1 is SGHDN, CDR2 FVKESK, per germline. Trimming cost V 1 base and J 8 bases; bases outside gene matches: 9. For the CDR3, the DNA is TGTGCCAGCAGCCAAGGGACTAGCGGACTATACCTTACGCAGTATTTT. Protein product: CASSQGTSGLYLTQYF.